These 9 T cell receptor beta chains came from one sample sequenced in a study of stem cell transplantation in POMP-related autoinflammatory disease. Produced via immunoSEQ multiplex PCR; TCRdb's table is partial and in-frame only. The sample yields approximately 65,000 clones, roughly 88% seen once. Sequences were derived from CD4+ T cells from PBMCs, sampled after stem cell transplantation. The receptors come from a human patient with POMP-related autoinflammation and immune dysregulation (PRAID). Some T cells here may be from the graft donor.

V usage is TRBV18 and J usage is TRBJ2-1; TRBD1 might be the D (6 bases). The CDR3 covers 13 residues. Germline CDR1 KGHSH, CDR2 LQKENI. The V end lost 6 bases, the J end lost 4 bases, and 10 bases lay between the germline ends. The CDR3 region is CASSPGQYNEQFF. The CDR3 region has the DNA TGTGCCAGCTCCCCCGGACAGTACAATGAGCAGTTCTTC.

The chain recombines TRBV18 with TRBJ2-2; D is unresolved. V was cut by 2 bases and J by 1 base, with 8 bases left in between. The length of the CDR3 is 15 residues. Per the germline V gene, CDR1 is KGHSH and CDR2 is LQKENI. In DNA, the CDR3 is TGTGCCAGCTCACCATGGGGAAAGAACACCGGGGAGCTGTTTTTT. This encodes CASSPWGKNTGELFF.

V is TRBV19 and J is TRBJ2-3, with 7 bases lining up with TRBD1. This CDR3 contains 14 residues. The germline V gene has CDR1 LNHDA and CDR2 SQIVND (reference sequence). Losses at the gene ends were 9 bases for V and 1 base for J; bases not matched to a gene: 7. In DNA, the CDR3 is TGTGCCAGCAAACCGGGACAGCGCACAGATACGCAGTATTTT. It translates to CASKPGQRTDTQYF.

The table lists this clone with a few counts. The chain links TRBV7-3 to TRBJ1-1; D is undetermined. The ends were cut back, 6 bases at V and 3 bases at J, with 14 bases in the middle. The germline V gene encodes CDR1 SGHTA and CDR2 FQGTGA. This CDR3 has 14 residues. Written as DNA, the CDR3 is TGTGCCAGCAGAAAAGACCGGAGGGACACTGAAGCTTTCTTT. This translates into CASRKDRRDTEAFF.

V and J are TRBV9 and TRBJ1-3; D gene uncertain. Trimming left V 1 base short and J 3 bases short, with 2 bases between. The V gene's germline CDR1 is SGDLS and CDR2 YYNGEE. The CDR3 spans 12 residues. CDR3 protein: CASSVYGNTIYF. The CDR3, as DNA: TGTGCCAGCAGCGTATATGGAAACACCATATATTTT.

The CDR3 region is CASSLGRQYNEQFF. Here the CDR3 DNA reads TGTGCCAGCAGCTTGGGACGACAATACAATGAGCAGTTCTTC. V usage is TRBV7-3 and J usage is TRBJ2-1; either TRBD1 or TRBD2 may supply D (5 bases each). The V end was cut by 3 bases, the J end by 4 bases, with 10 bases between. From germline, CDR1 is SGHTA and CDR2 FQGTGA. The CDR3 runs 14 residues.

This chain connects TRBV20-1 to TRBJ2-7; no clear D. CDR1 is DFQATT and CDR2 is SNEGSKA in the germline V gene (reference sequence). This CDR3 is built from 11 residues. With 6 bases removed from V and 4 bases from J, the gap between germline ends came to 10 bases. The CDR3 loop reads CSALSGYEQYV. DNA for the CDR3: TGCAGTGCCCTTTCCGGATACGAGCAGTACGTC.

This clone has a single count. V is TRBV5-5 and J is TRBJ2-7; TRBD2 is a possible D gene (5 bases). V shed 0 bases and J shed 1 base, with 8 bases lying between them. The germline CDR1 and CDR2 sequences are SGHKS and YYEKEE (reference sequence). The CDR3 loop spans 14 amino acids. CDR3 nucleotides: TGTGCCAGCAGCTTGGTAGGAGGATCCTACGAGCAGTACTTC. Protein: CASSLVGGSYEQYF. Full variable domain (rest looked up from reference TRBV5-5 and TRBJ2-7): DAGVTQSPTHLIKTRGQQVTLRCSPISGHKSVSWYQQVLGQGPQFIFQYYEKEERGRGNFPDRFSARQFPNYSSELNVNALLLGDSALYLCASSLVGGSYEQYFGPGTRLTVT.

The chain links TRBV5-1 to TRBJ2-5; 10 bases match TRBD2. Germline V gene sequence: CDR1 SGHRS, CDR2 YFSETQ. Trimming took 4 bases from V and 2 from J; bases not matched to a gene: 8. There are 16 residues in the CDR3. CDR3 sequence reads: CASSPLLAGIQETQYF. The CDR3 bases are TGCGCCAGCAGCCCTTTACTAGCGGGGATACAAGAGACCCAGTACTTC.